This T cell receptor beta chain is from a study of cytomegalovirus exposure and HLA in healthy donors. As to this clone: The antigen is undetermined.

General observations from the study: Most likely, a cluster of highly shared sequence variants arose as a sequencing artifact.

The CDR3 totals 15 residues. From germline, CDR1 is MNHEY and CDR2 SMNVEV (reference sequence). V trimming: 6 bases; J trimming: 7 bases; junction bases outside the gene matches: 5. This PCR relied on a set of 60 Vbeta primers and 13 Jbeta primers. Generated by immunoSEQ multiplex PCR, the TCRdb table keeps only in-frame clones and is missing some. The sample comprises roughly 170,000 clones, 76% of which are singletons, and 0.7% to 0.8% rests with the top ten. The TCR comes from a female donor in good health and CMV-seronegative. Sequencing was carried out using PBMCs. The rearrangement uses TRBV27 and TRBJ2-1, with 14 bases that match TRBD2. The CDR3 here is CASRGTSGRWNEQFF. CDR3 DNA sequence: TGTGCCAGCAGGGGGACTAGCGGGAGATGGAATGAGCAGTTCTTC.